The 4 T cell receptor beta chains given below trace back to one sample, sequenced in a study of CD8+CD57+ T cells in acquired aplastic anemia (dated by TCRdb to the late 2010s). The data were produced on an Illumina HiSeq 2000. Genomic DNA served as template for TCR beta VDJ combination and CDR3 sequence profiling. TCRdb itself trimmed the public reads at Q25 with fastp, ran MiXCR and retained productive beta chains. Rows are unified per CDR3 protein, each entry keeping the most common DNA and genes. A total of around 200,000 distinct CDR3 sequences appear in this sample, roughly 50% of them only once. In total, the top ten clones hold 20% of the sample. Expansion of CD8+CD57+ cells had been shown by flow cytometry in the patients chosen for sequencing. Material for sequencing was sorted CD4+, CD8+, or CD8+CD57+ T cells (not recorded which) from PBMCs. The receptor source for this set is a human donor with aplastic anemia.

This clonotype turned up a few times. This chain joins TRBV28 and TRBJ2-3; no reliable D call. V gave up 5 bases and J gave up 0 bases, with 12 bases separating them. From germline, CDR1 is MDHEN and CDR2 SYDVKM. The CDR3 has 15 amino acids. The CDR3 reads CASSRPVASTDTQYF. The CDR3 DNA reads TGTGCCAGCAGTCGCCCGGTGGCAAGCACAGATACGCAGTATTTT.

The table lists this clonotype with a few counts. The V gene is TRBV24-1, the J gene TRBJ2-1; 16 bases map to TRBD2. The CDR3 loop spans 17 amino acids. The germline V gene has CDR1 KGHDR and CDR2 SFDVKD. J was trimmed by 9 bases and V by 3 bases; bases with no gene match: 7. This CDR3 reads CATSDTGTSGGAGEQFF. Written as DNA, the CDR3 is TGTGCCACCAGTGATACCGGGACTAGCGGGGGGGCAGGTGAGCAGTTCTTC.

V and J are TRBV24-1 and TRBJ1-1; 7 bases line up with TRBD1. The germline V gene has CDR1 KGHDR and CDR2 SFDVKD. After removal of 4 bases from V and 9 bases from J, the junction contained 7 bases not matched to a gene. The CDR3 has 13 residues. The DNA of the CDR3 is TGTGCCACCAGTGAGCTCACGACAGGGAAAGCTTTCTTT. Translated: CATSELTTGKAFF.

The rearrangement links TRBV10-3 to TRBJ2-1; possibly TRBD1 or TRBD2 for D (6 bases each). V was pared by 4 bases and J by 8 bases, with 9 bases between. The germline V gene has CDR1 ENHRY and CDR2 SYGVKD. This CDR3 is 12 amino acids long. CDR3 protein: CAISARGDEQFF. CDR3 DNA sequence: TGTGCCATCAGTGCTAGGGGGGATGAGCAGTTCTTC.